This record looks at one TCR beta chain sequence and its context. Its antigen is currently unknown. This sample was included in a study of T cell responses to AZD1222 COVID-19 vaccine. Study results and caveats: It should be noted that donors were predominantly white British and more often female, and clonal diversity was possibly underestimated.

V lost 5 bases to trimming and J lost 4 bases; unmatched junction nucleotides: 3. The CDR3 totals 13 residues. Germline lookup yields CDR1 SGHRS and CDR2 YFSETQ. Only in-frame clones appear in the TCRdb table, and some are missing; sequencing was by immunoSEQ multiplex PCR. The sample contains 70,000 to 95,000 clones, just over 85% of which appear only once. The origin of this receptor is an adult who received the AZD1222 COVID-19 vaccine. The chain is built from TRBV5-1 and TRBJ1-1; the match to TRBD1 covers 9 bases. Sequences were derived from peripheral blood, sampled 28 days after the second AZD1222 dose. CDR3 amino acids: CASRVTGGTEAFF. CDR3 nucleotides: TGCGCCAGCAGGGTGACAGGGGGCACTGAAGCTTTCTTT. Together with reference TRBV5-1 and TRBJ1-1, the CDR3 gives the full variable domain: KAGVTQTPRYLIKTRGQQVTLSCSPISGHRSVSWYQQTPGQGLQFLFEYFSETQRNKGNFPGRFSGRQFSNSRSEMNVSTLELGDSALYLCASRVTGGTEAFFGQGTRLTVV.